One and the same sample provided the 26 T cell receptor beta chains below, sequenced in a study of T-cell reconstitution after alpha-beta-depleted transplantation in children. Study-wide results and caveats: One year after transplant, T-cell counts and diversity came mostly from newly produced T cells.

Unique molecular identifiers were incorporated when the TCRbeta library was constructed. MiXCR was run by TCRdb on the PCR reads, yielding one entry per CDR3 protein. The sample consists of a few hundred thousand distinct CDR3 sequences, around 7.1% of them appearing once. No antigen has been assigned to these receptors. The material sequenced was peripheral blood, taken 360 days after TCRalphabeta/CD19-depleted stem cell transplant. These TCRs come from a female patient aged 2-9 years who had a stem cell transplant for Fanconi anemia, so the T cells may come from the graft donor.

This clonotype was detected only a few times. The V and J genes are TRBV4-3 and TRBJ2-1; D remains ambiguous. CDR1 and CDR2 from the germline V gene are LGHNA and YSLEER. This CDR3 is 15 amino acids long. The germline V and J ends were trimmed by 1 base and 10 bases, with 17 bases remaining between them. The CDR3 region has the DNA TGCGCCAGCAGCCAAGGGCTGGTAACGGAGCCGGAGCAGTTCTTC. Its protein is CASSQGLVTEPEQFF.

This clonotype was counted many times. The V call is TRBV20-1, the J call TRBJ2-7; 9 bases fit TRBD1. The CDR3 loop spans 16 amino acids. V gave up 1 base and J gave up 0 bases; unmatched junction bases: 7. CDR1 DFQATT and CDR2 SNEGSKA come from the germline V gene (reference sequence). The CDR3 DNA reads as TGCAGTGCTAGAGCCCGGGACAGGGCCCCCTCCTACGAGCAGTACTTC. As protein: CSARARDRAPSYEQYF.

The chain recombines TRBV27 with TRBJ2-1; D is unclear. The CDR3 is 16 amino acids. The ends were cut back, 6 bases at V and 3 bases at J, with 18 bases in the middle. Germline CDR1 MNHEY, CDR2 SMNVEV (reference sequence). As DNA, the CDR3 is TGTGCCAGCAGCCTGGTCCCCTCCTGGGGCTACAATGAGCAGTTCTTC. Its protein product is CASSLVPSWGYNEQFF.

Ten or more counts support this clonotype. This sequence joins TRBV12-3 or TRBV12-4 and TRBJ1-1, with D maybe TRBD1 (6 bases). This CDR3 comprises 13 residues. Trimming cost V 3 bases and J 4 bases, with 9 bases left between them. As DNA, the CDR3 is TGTGCCAGCAGTTTCCAGGGGTTCACTGAAGCTTTCTTT. Its translation is CASSFQGFTEAFF.

This clonotype was seen a few times. The J gene is TRBJ1-1, the V gene TRBV4-2; TRBD1 might be the D (5 bases). Trimming pared 6 bases from V and 3 bases from J, leaving 17 bases between. In germline, CDR1 is LGHNA, CDR2 YNFKEQ. This CDR3 has 15 residues. This CDR3 reads CASSREFTGDTEAFF. In DNA, the CDR3 is TGTGCCAGCAGTCGCGAATTCACGGGGGACACTGAAGCTTTCTTT.

This clonotype was observed a handful of times. The rearrangement uses TRBV7-8 and TRBJ1-3; maybe TRBD1 (5 bases). The length of the CDR3 is 14 residues. Per germline, CDR1 SGHVS and CDR2 FQNEAQ. The V end lost 5 bases, the J end lost 5 bases, and 13 bases lay between the germline ends. CDR3 loop: CASSDRDGRNTIYF. Written as DNA, the CDR3 is TGTGCCAGCAGCGATAGGGACGGTCGAAACACCATATATTTT.

This clonotype was counted at least ten times. The V and J genes are TRBV28 and TRBJ2-7; D unresolved. This CDR3 contains 14 residues. The V end lost 6 bases, the J end lost 2 bases, and 14 bases lay between the germline ends. Per germline, CDR1 MDHEN and CDR2 SYDVKM. The chain's CDR3 is CASSLSFAAYEQYV. The CDR3 nucleotides are TGTGCCAGCAGCCTATCTTTCGCGGCCTACGAGCAGTACGTC.

A word on this clonotype: At one boundary the junction diverges from the germline segment, which might be a read error. The chain joins TRBV3-1 to TRBJ2-5; D not certain. The germline gives CDR1 LGHDT, CDR2 YNNKEL (reference sequence). This CDR3 is 17 amino acids long. CDR3 in amino acids: CATSQGFTYSAQETQYF. As DNA, the CDR3 is TGTGCCACCAGCCAAGGATTCACGTACTCCGCGCAAGAGACCCAGTACTTC.

This clonotype has at least ten counts. The chain combines TRBV15 with TRBJ2-1, with 11 bases lining up with TRBD1. V lost 9 bases, J lost 4 bases, and 8 bases stayed unmatched. Germline V gives CDR1 LNHNV, CDR2 YYDKDF (reference sequence). This CDR3 contains 15 residues. The CDR3 loop reads CATDRGLNEYNEQFF. The CDR3 nucleotides are TGTGCCACGGACAGGGGGCTTAACGAGTACAATGAGCAGTTCTTC.

At least ten counts were recorded for this clonotype. CDR3 nucleotide sequence: TGTGCCAGCAGCCCCCCCAGGTACCAAGAGACCCAGTACTTC. Protein sequence: CASSPPRYQETQYF. This chain links TRBV28 with TRBJ2-5, with unresolved D. The CDR3 totals 14 residues. The V gene's germline CDR1 is MDHEN and CDR2 SYDVKM. Trimming stripped 6 bases from V and 0 bases from J, with 11 bases between.

This clonotype has ten or more counts. This rearrangement joins TRBV4-1 to TRBJ1-1; tentative D call: TRBD1 (5 bases). This CDR3 is 13 amino acids long. The ends were cut back, 9 bases at V and 5 bases at J, with 16 bases in the middle. The germline V gene encodes CDR1 MGHRA and CDR2 YSYEKL. CDR3 region: CASISQGGTEAFF. In nucleotides, the CDR3 is TGCGCCAGTATATCTCAGGGTGGAACTGAAGCTTTCTTT.

The rearrangement links TRBV15 to TRBJ2-1, with D perhaps TRBD1 or TRBD2 (6 bases each). With 5 bases removed from V and 6 bases from J, the gap between germline ends came to 17 bases. Germline V lookup: CDR1 LNHNV, CDR2 YYDKDF (reference sequence). The length of the CDR3 is 15 residues. The CDR3 sequence is CATSLSGASSNEQFF. The CDR3 DNA sequence: TGTGCCACCAGCCTGTCGGGGGCCTCTTCCAATGAGCAGTTCTTC.

Many counts were recorded for this clonotype. The chain combines TRBV28 with TRBJ2-1; perhaps TRBD2 as D (6 bases). Trimming cost V 2 bases and J 7 bases, with 21 bases left between them. The germline V gene has CDR1 MDHEN and CDR2 SYDVKM. CDR3 length: 17 amino acids. CDR3 loop: CASSLDYWGESGNEQFF. In DNA, the CDR3 is TGTGCCAGCAGTTTAGACTACTGGGGGGAGAGTGGTAATGAGCAGTTCTTC.

The rearrangement links TRBV5-1 to TRBJ2-3; TRBD2 agrees at 9 bases. Germline V gene data show CDR1 as SGHRS and CDR2 as YFSETQ. The CDR3 covers 15 residues. V shed 4 bases, J shed 4 bases, and the junction held 7 bases outside the gene matches. CDR3 in DNA: TGCGCCAGCAGCAGGCGGGAGGGCCTTTCAGATACGCAGTATTTT. Protein: CASSRREGLSDTQYF.

Ten or more counts support this clonotype. The rearrangement joins TRBV5-1 to TRBJ2-1; D uncertain. The germline gives CDR1 SGHRS, CDR2 YFSETQ. The CDR3 has 13 residues. Deletions cut 0 bases from V and 8 bases from J, with 9 bases between. CDR3 sequence: CASSLVGLDEQFF. In DNA form, the CDR3 reads TGCGCCAGCAGCTTGGTCGGCTTAGATGAGCAGTTCTTC. Full variable domain (remainder filled in from reference TRBV5-1 and TRBJ2-1): KAGVTQTPRYLIKTRGQQVTLSCSPISGHRSVSWYQQTPGQGLQFLFEYFSETQRNKGNFPGRFSGRQFSNSRSEMNVSTLELGDSALYLCASSLVGLDEQFFGPGTRLTVL.

A few counts support this clonotype. Here the CDR3 reads CASSSQQGGEQYF. CDR3 sequence (DNA): TGTGCCAGCAGCTCCCAACAGGGTGGCGAGCAGTACTTC. This chain links TRBV7-3 with TRBJ2-7; D is perhaps TRBD1 (6 bases). CDR3 length: 13 amino acids. Trimming took off 4 bases at V and 6 bases at J, with 13 bases between the two ends. CDR1 SGHTA and CDR2 FQGTGA come from the germline V gene.

This clonotype was detected a few times. The chain links TRBV7-9 to TRBJ2-2, with 7 bases that match TRBD2. The CDR3 sequence is 17 residues long. V lost 5 bases and J lost 1; bases outside the gene matches: 10. The germline gives CDR1 SEHNR, CDR2 FQNEAQ (reference sequence). CDR3 sequence (DNA): TGTGCCAGCAGCCTAAGGGCTGGCGGGGGGAACACCGGGGAGCTGTTTTTT. This translates into CASSLRAGGGNTGELFF.

This clonotype was seen more than once but under ten times. The rearrangement uses TRBV27 and TRBJ2-1; D is ambiguous. The CDR3 sequence is 14 residues long. The germline V gene has CDR1 MNHEY and CDR2 SMNVEV (reference sequence). V lost 2 bases and J lost 0, with 5 bases in between. CDR3 sequence (DNA): TGTGCCAGCAGTTTAAGCGCCTCCTACAATGAGCAGTTCTTC. Protein: CASSLSASYNEQFF.

This clonotype was recorded at least ten times. The chain has TRBV9 and TRBJ2-6; no firm D call. The V and J ends lost 0 bases and 10 bases respectively, with 2 bases between them. The germline CDR1 and CDR2 sequences are SGDLS and YYNGEE. This CDR3 has 11 amino acids. Here the CDR3 reads CASSVGNVLTF. In nucleotides, the CDR3 is TGTGCCAGCAGCGTAGGGAACGTCCTGACTTTC.

The sample holds a few counts of this clonotype. This chain joins TRBV28 and TRBJ2-5; D may be TRBD2 (5 bases). Germline loops: CDR1 MDHEN, CDR2 SYDVKM. V was trimmed by 3 bases and J by 5 bases, leaving 10 bases between them. This CDR3 has 13 residues. CDR3 sequence reads: CASSFQPGETQYF. CDR3 DNA sequence: TGTGCCAGCAGTTTTCAGCCGGGGGAGACCCAGTACTTC.

This clonotype was observed many times. The J gene is TRBJ2-7, the V gene TRBV6-4; D unresolved. Germline V gene lookup returns CDR1 MRHNA and CDR2 SNTAGT. The CDR3 is 14 amino acids. Deletions cut 0 bases from V and 3 bases from J, with 9 bases between. DNA of the CDR3: TGTGCCAGCAGTGACTCGAGATGGAACTACGAGCAGTACTTC. Amino acid sequence: CASSDSRWNYEQYF.

This clonotype turned up a few times. V usage is TRBV7-7 and J usage is TRBJ2-2; 8 nucleotides match TRBD1. After removal of 5 bases from V and 10 bases from J, the junction contained 15 bases not matched to a gene. CDR1 and CDR2 from the germline V gene are SSHAT and FNYEAQ (reference sequence). The length of the CDR3 is 16 residues. The CDR3 is CASSPPTGTGGMELFF. The CDR3 nucleotides read TGTGCCAGCAGCCCCCCAACCGGTACAGGGGGGATGGAGCTGTTTTTT. Together with reference TRBV7-7 and TRBJ2-2, the CDR3 gives the full variable domain: GAGVSQSPRYKVTKRGQDVTLRCDPISSHATLYWYQQALGQGPEFLTYFNYEAQPDKSGLPSDRFSAERPEGSISTLTIQRTEQRDSAMYRCASSPPTGTGGMELFFGEGSRLTVL.

This clonotype was seen a handful of times. The chain is built from TRBV7-9 and TRBJ2-3; tentatively, D is TRBD2 (6 bases). The CDR3 loop spans 14 amino acids. V lost 4 bases and J 6 bases, leaving 14 bases between the germline ends. Germline CDR1 and CDR2: SEHNR and FQNEAQ (reference sequence). DNA of the CDR3: TGTGCCAGCAGCTGGAGCGGGTTCGGGGATACGCAGTATTTT. Translation gives CASSWSGFGDTQYF.

This clonotype was observed a few times. V gene TRBV9 combines with J gene TRBJ2-1; 12 positions match TRBD2. V gave up 3 bases and J gave up 6 bases; unmatched junction bases: 4. From germline, CDR1 is SGDLS and CDR2 YYNGEE. CDR3 size: 15 residues. CDR3 DNA sequence: TGTGCCAGCAGCGAGGCACTAGCGGGGGGCAATGAGCAGTTCTTC. Translating gives CASSEALAGGNEQFF.

This clonotype was seen ten or more times. The chain carries TRBV28 and TRBJ1-2, with D hard to call. CDR1 and CDR2 from the germline V gene are MDHEN and SYDVKM. The CDR3 extends over 18 amino acids. Deletions cut 2 bases from V and 1 base from J, with 20 bases between. The CDR3 coding sequence is TGTGCCAGCAGTTTACTAGGAGGTTCCGCCCCGATTAACTATGGCTACACCTTC. Amino acids: CASSLLGGSAPINYGYTF.

The chain couples TRBV11-2 to TRBJ2-7, with 7 bases fitting TRBD2. V shed 4 bases, J shed 0 bases, and the junction held 3 bases outside the gene matches. This CDR3 contains 14 residues. In germline, CDR1 is SGHAT, CDR2 FQNNGV. The CDR3 DNA follows: TGTGCCAGCAGCTGGGGGACTACCTCCTACGAGCAGTACGTC. It yields the protein CASSWGTTSYEQYV.